This T cell receptor (beta chain) derives from a study of CD8+CD57+ T cells in acquired aplastic anemia. This clonotype was seen many times. CDR3 and TCR beta VDJ profiling relied on a genomic DNA template. From the reads, TCRdb called clonotypes with MiXCR, one entry per CDR3 protein. The table has about 130,000 distinct CDR3 sequences, roughly two fifths seen once; the top ten hold over 6.5%. V lost 6 bases, J lost 2 bases, and 4 bases stayed unmatched. The length of the CDR3 is 15 residues. This chain joins TRBV12-3 or TRBV12-4 and TRBJ2-6, with TRBD1 identical over 7 bases. The sequence was obtained from a human donor in good health, serving as a control. Sequencing used sorted CD4+, CD8+, or CD8+CD57+ T cells (not recorded which) from PBMCs. In DNA, the CDR3 is TGTGCCAGCAGGAGGACAGGAGCTGGGGCCAACGTCCTGACTTTC. Protein: CASRRTGAGANVLTF.